The entry that follows covers one T cell receptor (beta chain) sequence. The antigen remains unidentified. V lost 5 bases and J lost 3; bases outside the gene matches: 6. Germline lookup yields CDR1 MNHNS and CDR2 SASEGT. The CDR3 consists of 15 residues. PCR used 60 Vbeta primers and 13 Jbeta primers. Repertoires were generated with immunoSEQ multiplex PCR, while TCRdb's copy carries only in-frame clones and drops some. Of 130,000 to 150,000 clones listed, 60% to 80% are singletons. The record originates from a study of cytomegalovirus exposure and HLA in healthy donors. Study results and limitations: Later analysis identified several of the most significant clusters that appeared linked to common viral pathogens.

Nominally healthy donors were sampled, though unrecorded immune exposures were likely. The chain links TRBV6-1 to TRBJ1-4, with 7 bases lining up with TRBD1. What was sequenced was PBMCs. The TCR sequence derives from a woman younger than 45 in good health and CMV-seronegative. CDR3 protein: CASSRGGEANEKLFF. DNA for the CDR3: TGTGCCAGCAGTAGAGGGGGCGAGGCTAATGAAAAACTGTTTTTT.